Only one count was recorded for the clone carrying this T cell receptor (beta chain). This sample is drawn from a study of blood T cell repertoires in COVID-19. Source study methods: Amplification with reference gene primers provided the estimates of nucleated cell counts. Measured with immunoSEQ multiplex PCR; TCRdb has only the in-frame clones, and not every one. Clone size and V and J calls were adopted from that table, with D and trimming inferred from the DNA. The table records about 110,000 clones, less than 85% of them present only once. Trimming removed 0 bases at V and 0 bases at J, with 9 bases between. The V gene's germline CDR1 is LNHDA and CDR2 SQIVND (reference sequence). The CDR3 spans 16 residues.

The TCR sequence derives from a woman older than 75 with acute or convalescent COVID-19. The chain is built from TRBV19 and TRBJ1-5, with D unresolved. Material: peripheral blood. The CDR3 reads CASSIDTDNSNQPQHF. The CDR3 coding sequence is TGTGCCAGTAGTATAGACACAGATAATAGCAATCAGCCCCAGCATTTT.